The 18 T cell receptor beta chains in this list originate from one sample, sequenced in a study of blood T cell repertoires in COVID-19. Profiled with immunoSEQ multiplex PCR; TCRdb holds only in-frame clones, not every one. The sample contains about 180,000 clones, 60% to 80% of which appear only once. Material: PBMCs or T cells enriched from blood (not recorded which). The receptors here all came from a man aged 60-69 years who had been exposed to COVID-19.

The chain carries TRBV19 and TRBJ2-1; D uncertain. This CDR3 is built from 15 residues. The V end was cut by 6 bases, the J end by 6 bases, with 18 bases between. Germline V gives CDR1 LNHDA, CDR2 SQIVND (reference sequence). The DNA of the CDR3 is TGTGCCAGTAGATCCGCCGGTATTGAAAGCAATGAGCAGTTCTTC. Translation gives CASRSAGIESNEQFF.

This chain joins TRBV6-6 and TRBJ2-5; the D gene is possibly TRBD2 (5 bases). CDR3 length equals 16 residues. V lost 6 bases and J 2 bases, leaving 19 bases between the germline ends. The germline CDR1 and CDR2 sequences are MNHNY and SVGAGI (reference sequence). The CDR3 here is CASRLSGEKLQETQYF. The DNA of the CDR3 is TGTGCCAGCAGACTAAGCGGAGAGAAACTACAAGAGACCCAGTACTTC.

The CDR3 region has the DNA TGTGCCAGCAGTTTTCGGGGGAACACTGAAGCTTTCTTT. Translation: CASSFRGNTEAFF. The genes are TRBV28 and TRBJ1-1; D is undetermined. The germline gives CDR1 MDHEN, CDR2 SYDVKM. The CDR3 consists of 13 residues. V lost 3 bases, J lost 1 base, and 6 bases lay in between.

This clone was counted at least ten times. The V and J genes are TRBV7-9 and TRBJ1-5; no clear D. Per the germline V gene, CDR1 is SEHNR and CDR2 is FQNEAQ (reference sequence). This CDR3 has 12 amino acids. Trimming took 1 base from V and 11 from J, leaving 9 bases between them. CDR3 sequence (DNA): TGTGCCAGCAGCTTAGACGATCGGGCCCAGCATTTT. It specifies CASSLDDRAQHF.

The rearrangement links TRBV6-1 to TRBJ2-7; 7 nucleotides align to TRBD2. The junction had 9 bases not matched to a gene; V was cut back by 3 bases and J by 1 base. CDR1 is MNHNS and CDR2 is SASEGT in the germline V gene. CDR3 size: 16 residues. CDR3 sequence: CASSDRAGVGSYEQYF. As DNA, the CDR3 is TGTGCCAGCAGTGATCGGGCGGGAGTGGGTTCCTACGAGCAGTACTTC.

V usage is TRBV10-2 and J usage is TRBJ1-3; D remains unclear. Germline V gene data show CDR1 as WSHSY and CDR2 as SAAADI. CDR3 length: 16 amino acids. The germline V and J ends were trimmed by 3 bases and 0 bases, with 12 bases remaining between them. CDR3 loop: CASSERVSPSGNTIYF. The CDR3 nucleotides are TGCGCCAGCAGTGAAAGAGTTAGTCCCTCTGGAAACACCATATATTTT.

This chain links TRBV7-9 with TRBJ1-3, with D possibly matching TRBD1 (5 bases). In germline, CDR1 is SEHNR, CDR2 FQNEAQ (reference sequence). This CDR3 spans 14 amino acids. V gave up 8 bases and J gave up 1 base, with 12 bases separating them. The DNA for the CDR3 is TGTGCCAGCTCAACGGAGGGGTCTGGAAACACCATATATTTT. This sequence encodes CASSTEGSGNTIYF.

Many counts were recorded for this clone. This specimen includes other DNA sequences encoding the same CDR3. V is TRBV19 and J is TRBJ2-1; D gene unclear. Looked up from germline, CDR1 is LNHDA and CDR2 is SQIVND (reference sequence). The V and J ends lost 6 bases and 0 bases respectively, with 12 bases between them. This CDR3 is 15 amino acids long. Here the CDR3 reads CASRIDRSSYNEQFF. DNA of the CDR3: TGTGCCAGTAGGATCGACCGGAGCTCCTACAATGAGCAGTTCTTC. The complete variable domain, with remaining parts taken from reference TRBV19 and TRBJ2-1, reads DGGITQSPKYLFRKEGQNVTLSCEQNLNHDAMYWYRQDPGQGLRLIYYSQIVNDFQKGDIAEGYSVSREKKESFPLTVTSAQKNPTAFYLCASRIDRSSYNEQFFGPGTRLTVL.

Details on this clone: The sample carries other DNA sequences with the same CDR3. This chain links TRBV19 with TRBJ1-5, with 7 bases identical to TRBD1. With V trimmed by 5 bases and J by 0 bases, 4 bases remained unmatched. Germline V gene lookup returns CDR1 LNHDA and CDR2 SQIVND (reference sequence). This CDR3 contains 15 residues. CDR3 amino acids: CASSRPGGSNQPQHF. The CDR3 nucleotides read TGTGCCAGTAGTCGTCCAGGGGGTAGCAATCAGCCCCAGCATTTT.

The rearrangement links TRBV5-1 to TRBJ2-7; unclear D gene. Trimming left V 4 bases short and J 2 bases short, with 13 bases between. Germline V gene data show CDR1 as SGHRS and CDR2 as YFSETQ. This CDR3 spans 14 amino acids. CDR3 loop: CASSAVTPTYEQYF. The CDR3 DNA reads as TGCGCCAGCAGCGCTGTTACGCCTACCTACGAGCAGTACTTC. The whole variable domain, remainder taken from reference TRBV5-1 and TRBJ2-7, is KAGVTQTPRYLIKTRGQQVTLSCSPISGHRSVSWYQQTPGQGLQFLFEYFSETQRNKGNFPGRFSGRQFSNSRSEMNVSTLELGDSALYLCASSAVTPTYEQYFGPGTRLTVT.

This rearrangement joins TRBV5-4 to TRBJ2-1, with 9 bases that match TRBD2. Germline values: CDR1 SGHNT, CDR2 YYREEE (reference sequence). This CDR3 comprises 13 residues. With V trimmed by 1 base and J by 7 bases, 0 bases remained unmatched. The CDR3 bases are TGTGCCAGCAGCTTGACTAGCGGGAATGAGCAGTTCTTC. Translation: CASSLTSGNEQFF.

This rearrangement joins TRBV6-5 to TRBJ2-7; TRBD2 matches 10 bases. CDR1 MNHEY and CDR2 SVGAGI come from the germline V gene. Trimming at V came to 7 bases and at J to 3 bases, leaving 6 bases not matched to a gene. The CDR3 contains 14 residues. The CDR3 coding sequence is TGTGCCAGCATTCTAGCGGGAGTACTCTACGAGCAGTACTTC. This encodes CASILAGVLYEQYF.

This sequence joins TRBV2 and TRBJ2-7; TRBD2 is a possible D gene (6 bases). There are 12 residues in the CDR3. CDR1 is SNHLY and CDR2 is FYNNEI in the germline V gene. V dropped 6 bases and J dropped 6 bases, with 12 bases sitting between them. The DNA of the CDR3 is TGTGCCAGCAGCCCGACTAGATTCGAGCAGTACTTC. Its translation is CASSPTRFEQYF. The full variable domain, completed using reference TRBV2 and TRBJ2-7, is EPEVTQTPSHQVTQMGQEVILRCVPISNHLYFYWYRQILGQKVEFLVSFYNNEISEKSEIFDDQFSVERPDGSNFTLKIRSTKLEDSAMYFCASSPTRFEQYFGPGTRLTVT.

This clone was seen a few times. The J gene is TRBJ2-2, the V gene TRBV2; D is uncertain. Germline V gene data show CDR1 as SNHLY and CDR2 as FYNNEI. The CDR3 has 12 amino acids. The V and J ends lost 7 bases and 3 bases respectively, with 6 bases between them. The CDR3 loop is CASKPDTGELFF. Written as DNA, the CDR3 is TGTGCCAGCAAACCGGACACCGGGGAGCTGTTTTTT.

Remarks on this clone: Other DNA sequences of this sample code for an identical CDR3. The chain joins TRBV9 to TRBJ2-7; D remains ambiguous. The V and J ends lost 2 bases and 0 bases respectively, with 9 bases between them. This CDR3 contains 14 residues. The germline V gene encodes CDR1 SGDLS and CDR2 YYNGEE. For the CDR3, the DNA is TGTGCCAGCAGCGTCGGTCCTAGCTCCTACGAGCAGTACTTC. Translating gives CASSVGPSSYEQYF.

V is TRBV19 and J is TRBJ1-2; possibly TRBD1 for D (6 bases). There are 12 residues in the CDR3. Germline V lookup: CDR1 LNHDA, CDR2 SQIVND (reference sequence). The V gene lost 5 bases and the J gene lost 8 bases, with 12 bases spanning the gap. The CDR3 nucleotides read TGTGCCAGTAGTCTCAGGACAGAAGGCTACACCTTC. Protein product: CASSLRTEGYTF.

This chain uses TRBV27 with TRBJ2-3; TRBD2 is a possible D gene (6 bases). V lost 6 bases and J 3 bases, leaving 19 bases between the germline ends. The CDR3 extends over 16 amino acids. Germline CDR1 and CDR2: MNHEY and SMNVEV (reference sequence). CDR3 sequence reads: CASRPAKLEGTDTQYF. As DNA, the CDR3 is TGTGCCAGCAGGCCCGCGAAGTTGGAGGGGACAGATACGCAGTATTTT.

The rearrangement uses TRBV15 and TRBJ2-7; no firm D call. Trimming stripped 0 bases from V and 0 bases from J, with 15 bases between. There are 17 residues in the CDR3. The germline V gene encodes CDR1 LNHNV and CDR2 YYDKDF (reference sequence). The CDR3 DNA is TGTGCCACCAGCAGAGACCTTGCGATAACCACCTCCTACGAGCAGTACTTC. Its protein is CATSRDLAITTSYEQYF.